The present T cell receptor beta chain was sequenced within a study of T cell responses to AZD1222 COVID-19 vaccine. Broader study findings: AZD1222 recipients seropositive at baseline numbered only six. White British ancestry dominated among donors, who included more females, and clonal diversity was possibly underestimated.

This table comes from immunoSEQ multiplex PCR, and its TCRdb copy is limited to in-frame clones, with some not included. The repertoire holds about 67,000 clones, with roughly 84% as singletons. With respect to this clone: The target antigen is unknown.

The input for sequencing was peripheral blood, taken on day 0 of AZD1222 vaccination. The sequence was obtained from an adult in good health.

The CDR3 protein is CAWSATPSLGWDSPLHF. CDR3 DNA sequence: TGTGCCTGGAGCGCGACGCCGTCCCTGGGATGGGATTCACCCCTCCACTTT. V and J are TRBV30 and TRBJ1-6; D remains unclear. This CDR3 is built from 17 residues. In germline, CDR1 is GTSNPN, CDR2 SVGIG (reference sequence). The V and J ends lost 3 bases and 8 bases respectively, with 23 bases between them. Full variable domain (missing parts from reference TRBV30 and TRBJ1-6): SQTIHQWPATLVQPVGSPLSLECTVEGTSNPNLYWYRQAAGRGLQLLFYSVGIGQISSEVPQNLSASRPQDRQFILSSKKLLLSDSGFYLCAWSATPSLGWDSPLHFGNGTRLTVT.